This is a list of T cell receptor beta chains from one sample in a study of blood T cell repertoires in COVID-19. Produced via immunoSEQ multiplex PCR; TCRdb's table is partial and in-frame only. Of roughly 250,000 clones detected, around 85% appear once; the ten largest clones hold 0.87%. Sequenced: peripheral blood. The receptors were gathered from a human donor with COVID-19, enrolled during active disease. The donor label of this sample is uncertain. Both conserved end residues are part of each CDR3.

V: TRBV4-2; J: TRBJ2-6; CDR3: CASSQDGSSGANVLTF
V: TRBV19; J: TRBJ1-3; CDR3: CASERGATSGNTIYF
V: TRBV5-1; J: TRBJ2-7; CDR3: CASGSSSEQYF
V: TRBV9; J: TRBJ2-7; CDR3: CASSPPPGQGTYEQYF
V: TRBV29-1; J: TRBJ1-1; CDR3: CSVEPQGANTEAFF
V: TRBV28; J: TRBJ1-4; CDR3: CASSPGGQREKLFF
V: TRBV4-3; J: TRBJ2-2; CDR3: CASRYGTGNTGELFF
V: TRBV12-5; J: TRBJ1-4; CDR3: CASGRQGGEKLFF
V: TRBV15; J: TRBJ1-2; CDR3: CATTRGRSAGYGYTF
V: TRBV28; J: TRBJ1-4; CDR3: CASIPPNDKKLFF
V: TRBV7-9; J: TRBJ1-3; CDR3: CASSIPGTGPLSPF